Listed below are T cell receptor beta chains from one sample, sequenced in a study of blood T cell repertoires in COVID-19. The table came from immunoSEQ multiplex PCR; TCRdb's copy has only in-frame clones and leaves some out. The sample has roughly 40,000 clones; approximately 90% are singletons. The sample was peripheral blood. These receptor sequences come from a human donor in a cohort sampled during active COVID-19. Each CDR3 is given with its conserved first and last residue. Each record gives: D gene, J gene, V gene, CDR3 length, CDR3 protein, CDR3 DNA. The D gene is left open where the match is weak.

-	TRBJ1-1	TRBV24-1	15	CATSEDGDMNTEAFF	TGTGCCACCAGTGAAGACGGGGATATGAACACTGAAGCTTTCTTT
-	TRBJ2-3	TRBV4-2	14	CASSQDGVRDTQYF	TGTGCCAGCAGCCAAGACGGGGTCCGAGATACGCAGTATTTT
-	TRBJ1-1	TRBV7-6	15	CASTLGLSGNTEAFF	TGTGCCAGCACCTTGGGGCTTAGTGGGAACACTGAAGCTTTCTTT
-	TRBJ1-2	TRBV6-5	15	CASSYSYRVTYGYTF	TGTGCCAGCAGTTACTCGTACAGAGTCACCTATGGCTACACCTTC
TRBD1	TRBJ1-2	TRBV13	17	CASSERQGEPGFYGYTF	TGTGCCAGCAGCGAGCGACAGGGGGAACCGGGATTCTATGGCTACACCTTC
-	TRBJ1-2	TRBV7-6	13	CASSSRTNYGYTF	TGTGCCAGCAGCTCTAGGACAAACTATGGCTACACCTTC
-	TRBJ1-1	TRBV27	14	CASSLGRMNTEAFF	TGTGCCAGCAGCCTGGGGCGGATGAACACTGAAGCTTTCTTT
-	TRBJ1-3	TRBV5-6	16	CASSLDRGPSGNTIYF	TGTGCCAGCAGCTTGGATCGAGGGCCCTCTGGAAACACCATATATTTT
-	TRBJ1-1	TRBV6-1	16	CASSERAGLRNTEAFF	TGTGCCAGCAGTGAAAGGGCGGGTTTGAGGAACACTGAAGCTTTCTTT
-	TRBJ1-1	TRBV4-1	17	CASSQGIQGRVNTEAFF	TGCGCCAGCAGCCAAGGGATCCAGGGGAGAGTGAACACTGAAGCTTTCTTT
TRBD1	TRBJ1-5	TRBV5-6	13	CASSDRGRQPQHF	TGTGCCAGCAGCGACAGGGGGCGGCAGCCCCAGCATTTT
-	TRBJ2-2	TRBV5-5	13	CASSFYADGELFF	TGTGCCAGCAGCTTCTATGCCGACGGGGAGCTGTTTTTT
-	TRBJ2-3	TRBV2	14	CASRGGTSTDTQYF	TGTGCCAGCAGGGGCGGGACTAGCACAGATACGCAGTATTTT
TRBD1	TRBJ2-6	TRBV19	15	CASSRDRPGANVLTF	TGTGCCAGTAGTAGGGACAGACCTGGGGCCAACGTCCTGACTTTC
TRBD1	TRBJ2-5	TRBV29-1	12	CSGGTGQETQYF	TGCAGCGGTGGGACAGGGCAAGAGACCCAGTACTTC
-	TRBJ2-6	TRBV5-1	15	CASSFDSSGANVLTF	TGCGCCAGCAGCTTTGACAGCTCTGGGGCCAACGTCCTGACTTTC
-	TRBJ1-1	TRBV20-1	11	CSAPRFPSAFF	TGCAGTGCTCCTAGGTTTCCGTCAGCTTTCTTT
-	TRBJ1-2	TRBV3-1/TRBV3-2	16	CASSQEALQGNYGYTF	TGTGCCAGCAGCCAAGAGGCTCTGCAGGGGAACTATGGCTACACCTTC
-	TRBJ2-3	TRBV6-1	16	CASSVEGRDLANTQYF	TGTGCCAGCAGTGTTGAGGGAAGGGACTTGGCAAATACGCAGTATTTT
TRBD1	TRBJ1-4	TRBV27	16	CASSYETGTGAEKLFF	TGTGCCAGCAGTTATGAAACCGGGACAGGGGCGGAAAAACTGTTTTTT
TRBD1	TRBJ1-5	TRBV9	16	CASSTRYRGGNQPQHF	TGTGCCAGCAGCACCCGGTACAGGGGCGGCAATCAGCCCCAGCATTTT
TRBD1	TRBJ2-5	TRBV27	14	CASSRYRGGETQYF	TGTGCCAGCAGCCGATACAGGGGTGGGGAGACCCAGTACTTC
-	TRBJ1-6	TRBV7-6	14	CASSLTGTNSPLHF	TGTGCCAGCAGCTTAACAGGGACTAATTCACCCCTCCACTTT
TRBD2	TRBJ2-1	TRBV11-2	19	CASSLDTLAGVSSYNEQFF	TGTGCCAGCAGCTTAGATACGCTAGCGGGGGTTAGCTCCTACAATGAGCAGTTCTTC
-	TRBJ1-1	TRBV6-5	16	CASSYSLTASNTEAFF	TGTGCCAGCAGTTACTCACTTACAGCTTCGAACACTGAAGCTTTCTTT